This T cell receptor beta chain is drawn from a study of T cell changes during pregnancy in multiple sclerosis. Repertoires were generated with immunoSEQ multiplex PCR, while TCRdb's copy carries only in-frame clones and drops some. This table has around 100,000 clones, about nine tenths appearing once. Trimming removed 0 bases at V and 3 bases at J, with 9 bases between. Germline V gene sequence: CDR1 MNHEY, CDR2 SVGAGI. There are 14 residues in the CDR3. Sequencing used peripheral blood, obtained after pregnancy. The J gene is TRBJ2-7, the V gene TRBV6-5; no definite D call. The sequence derives from a female donor with multiple sclerosis, enrolled in a pregnancy study. The CDR3 DNA is TGTGCCAGCAGTTACTCGCCCACTGACTACGAGCAGTACTTC. Translating it yields CASSYSPTDYEQYF.